This TCR beta chain was sequenced during a study of blood T cell repertoires in COVID-19. Germline CDR1 and CDR2: SEHNR and FQNEAQ (reference sequence). The V gene lost 5 bases and the J gene lost 6 bases, with 17 bases spanning the gap. The CDR3 extends over 16 amino acids. Assay used: immunoSEQ multiplex PCR; TCRdb lists only in-frame clones, some missing. Of 300,000 to 350,000 clones listed, approximately 86% are singletons. The chain recombines TRBV7-9 with TRBJ1-6; D call uncertain. Source material: peripheral blood. The source is a man between 18 and 29 years old with active or convalescent COVID-19. CDR3 sequence (DNA): TGTGCCAGCAGCCCAGAGGGAGGGCCCCTTAATTCACCCCTCCACTTT. It specifies CASSPEGGPLNSPLHF.